The entry below gives a single T cell receptor beta chain sequence along with its context. Its antigen is currently unknown. The germline V gene has CDR1 SQVTM and CDR2 ANQGSEA. The CDR3 runs 13 residues. The V end lost 4 bases, the J end lost 0 bases, and 9 bases lay between the germline ends. The data were obtained in a study of CD8+ T cells in alopecia areata. Study background: At a dose of 5 to 10 mg twice daily, oral tofacitinib was given to treated patients. Study findings and constraints: Greater clonality was observed in lesional scalp samples, especially alopecia totalis/universalis, versus normal scalp.

The authors extracted RNA and reverse transcribed it into cDNA as the sequencing template. The table came from immunoSEQ multiplex PCR; TCRdb's copy has only in-frame clones and leaves some out. The table includes hundreds of thousands of clones, about 68% detected once. Lesional scalp punch biopsies and peripheral blood came from alopecia areata patients. PBMCs yielded sorted CD4+ and CD8+ T cells. This sample comprised CD4+ T cells sorted from blood, obtained at week 0. This TCR derives from a human donor with alopecia areata. The chain has TRBV29-1 and TRBJ2-5; D ambiguous. The CDR3 nucleotides are TGCAGCGTTGTCTCGCATGACCAAGAGACCCAGTACTTC. It encodes CSVVSHDQETQYF.